This TCR beta chain derives from a study of cytomegalovirus exposure and HLA in healthy donors. As to this clone: A read error may account for a junction end that differs from germline.

The PCR contained 60 Vbeta and 13 Jbeta primers. Some clones are missing from TCRdb's copy, which holds only in-frame ones; the method was immunoSEQ multiplex PCR. The sample yields 150,000 to 200,000 clones, nearly 80% seen once. Germline assignment: CDR1 MNHEY and CDR2 SVGAGI. The CDR3 consists of 16 residues. Donors showed nominal health when sampled, although they likely had unrecorded immune exposures. The V gene is TRBV6-5, the J gene TRBJ2-6; tentative D call: TRBD1 (5 bases). The TCR comes from a woman in her thirties or forties in good health and CMV-seronegative. Sequencing was done on a sample of PBMCs. This chain's CDR3 is CASSYSTSSGANGLTF. The CDR3 DNA follows: TGTGCCAGCAGTTACTCGACCTCCTCTGGGGCCAACGGCCTGACTTTC.